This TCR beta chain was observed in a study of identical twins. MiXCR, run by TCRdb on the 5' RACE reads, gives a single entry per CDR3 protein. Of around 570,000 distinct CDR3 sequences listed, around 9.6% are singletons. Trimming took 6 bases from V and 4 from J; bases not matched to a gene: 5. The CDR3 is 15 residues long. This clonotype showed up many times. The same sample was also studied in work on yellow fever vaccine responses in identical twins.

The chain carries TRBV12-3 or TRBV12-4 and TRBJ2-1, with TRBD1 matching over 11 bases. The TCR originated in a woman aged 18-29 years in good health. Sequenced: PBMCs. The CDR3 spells CASSPGQGVYNEQFF. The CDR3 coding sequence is TGTGCCAGCAGCCCGGGACAGGGGGTATACAATGAGCAGTTCTTC.